This T cell receptor (beta chain) was found in a study of blood T cell repertoires in COVID-19. CDR1 is MDHEN, CDR2 SYDVKM, per germline. Germline trimming cut 5 bases from V and 4 bases from J; bases unmatched to any gene: 8. The CDR3 length is 15 residues. Some clones are missing from TCRdb's copy, which holds only in-frame ones; the method was immunoSEQ multiplex PCR. This table has 350,000 or so clones, approximately 89% appearing once. Sequencing used peripheral blood. V is TRBV28 and J is TRBJ2-5; 9 bases are a match to TRBD2. The origin of this receptor is a woman aged 55-75 years with COVID-19, enrolled during active disease. CDR3 nucleotide sequence: TGTGCCAGCAGTAGTAGCGGGGGCCAGGGAGAGACCCAGTACTTC. This sequence encodes CASSSSGGQGETQYF.